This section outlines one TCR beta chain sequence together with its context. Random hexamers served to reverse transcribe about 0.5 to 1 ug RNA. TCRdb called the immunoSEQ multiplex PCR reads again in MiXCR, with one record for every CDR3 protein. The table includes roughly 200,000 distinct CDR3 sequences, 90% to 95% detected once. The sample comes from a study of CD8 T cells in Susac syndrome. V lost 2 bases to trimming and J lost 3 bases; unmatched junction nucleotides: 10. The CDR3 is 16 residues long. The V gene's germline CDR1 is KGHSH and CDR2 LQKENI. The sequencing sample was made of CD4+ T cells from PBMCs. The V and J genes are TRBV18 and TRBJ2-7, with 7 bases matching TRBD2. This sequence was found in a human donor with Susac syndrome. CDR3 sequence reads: CASSPKWAGESYEQYF. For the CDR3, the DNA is TGTGCCAGCTCACCAAAATGGGCGGGAGAGAGCTACGAGCAGTACTTC.